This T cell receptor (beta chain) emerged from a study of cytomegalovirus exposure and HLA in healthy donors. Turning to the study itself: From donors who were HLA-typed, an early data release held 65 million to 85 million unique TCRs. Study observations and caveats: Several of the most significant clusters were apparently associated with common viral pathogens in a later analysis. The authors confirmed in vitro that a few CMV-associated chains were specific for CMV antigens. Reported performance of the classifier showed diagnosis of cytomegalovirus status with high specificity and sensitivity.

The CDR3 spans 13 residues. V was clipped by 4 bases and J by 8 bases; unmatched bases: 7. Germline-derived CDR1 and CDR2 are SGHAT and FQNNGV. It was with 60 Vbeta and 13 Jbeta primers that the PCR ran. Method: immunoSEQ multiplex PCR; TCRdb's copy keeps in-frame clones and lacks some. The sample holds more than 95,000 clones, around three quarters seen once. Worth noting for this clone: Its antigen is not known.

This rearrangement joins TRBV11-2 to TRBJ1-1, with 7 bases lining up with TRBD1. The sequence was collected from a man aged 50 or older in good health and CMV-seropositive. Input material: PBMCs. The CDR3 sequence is CASSSHRGAEAFF. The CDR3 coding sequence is TGTGCCAGCAGCTCCCACAGGGGCGCCGAAGCTTTCTTT.